This T cell receptor (beta chain) was identified during a study of OX40 agonist ivuxolimab in advanced cancers. General notes on the study: Ivuxolimab, which targeted the costimulatory receptor OX40 (CD134), was an agonistic, fully human IgG2 monoclonal antibody. Intravenous ivuxolimab was administered to patients every 2 weeks at six dose levels: 0.01, 0.1, 0.3, 1.5, 3 and 10 mg/kg. Of the approximately 54 dose-escalation patients, hepatocellular carcinoma was present in around 20, melanoma in roughly 15, renal cell carcinoma in 9 and head and neck cancer in 9. In the dose-escalation cohort, more than 75% of patients were male, and the mean age was approximately 60 years, with a range of 23 to 79. Prior anti-PD-1, anti-PD-L1 or anti-CTLA-4 therapy was permitted, and checkpoint inhibitors had been received by under 50% of dose-escalation patients. Partial responses occurred in three dose-escalation patients: two with cutaneous melanoma and one with hepatocellular carcinoma. The purpose of peripheral TCRbeta sequencing was to test whether ivuxolimab changed TCR sequence diversity and led to clonal T-cell expansion. The monotherapy dose-escalation portion (N ≈ 57 patients) of the phase I ivuxolimab trial is reported in the paper.

As regards this clone: The antigen it recognizes is unknown. No base-level quality is on record; no much larger clone is a single base apart.

Genomic DNA was isolated from the sorted cells so that the TCRbeta CDR3 region could be sequenced. The immunoSEQ Assay was used for sequencing of TCRbeta CDR3 regions. Drawn from immuneACCESS, this table holds only the in-frame rearrangements with V and J called that TCRdb kept. Clones are partly lost; checked studies trace under half to an unresolved V gene and leave the rest unexplained. This sample lists around 100,000 clones; 85% to 90% were detected once. Jointly, the top ten make up less than 6.5% of the sample. The study at large found these results: At doses of 0.1 to 3.0 mg/kg, clonal expansion of both CD4+ and CD8+ T cells in blood was seen between baseline and week 6. In partial responders in the 0.1-3.0 mg/kg groups, normalized peripheral clonal expansion was found to be among the lowest, especially among CD8+ T cells. Low levels of normalized T-cell clonal expansion were also seen in some patients who did not respond. The antigen specificity of the clonally expanded peripheral T cells was not determined. After ivuxolimab, CD8+ T cells had more expanded clones than CD4+ T cells on average.

Reading the germline V gene gives CDR1 SGHRS and CDR2 YFSETQ. Here V drops 4 bases and J drops 3 bases, and the junction holds 1 base not matched to any gene. The cysteine opens and the phenylalanine closes a CDR3 of 13 amino acids. The kept DNA is CDR3 alone, 39 bases in frame from the first base. The trial excluded patients who had a history of autoimmune disease or who were on systemic immunosuppression. In every dose cohort, peripheral blood was drawn for TCR sequencing at baseline, cycle 4 day 1, and cycle 7 day 1. Samples were obtained from an open-label, multicenter, first-in-human phase I dose-escalation trial of ivuxolimab. Adults with locally advanced or metastatic melanoma, renal cell carcinoma, hepatocellular carcinoma or head and neck squamous cell carcinoma were enrolled in the trial. Before TCR sequencing, CD4+ T cells and CD8+ T cells were sorted from peripheral blood as separate populations.

The chain was built from TRBV5-1 and TRBJ2-5; TRBD1 aligns with 9 central bases. The clonotype was recovered from an adult with an advanced solid tumor such as melanoma, head and neck, liver or kidney cancer. The sample here was CD4+ or CD8+ T cells sorted from blood, taken in a trial of the OX40 agonist ivuxolimab. At the DNA level, the sequence is TGCGCCAGCAGCCGGACAGGGGAAGAGACCCAGTACTTC. This sequence encodes CASSRTGEETQYF.